Each of the 25 T cell receptor beta chains below was sequenced from the same sample in a study of CD8+ T cells in alopecia areata. Extraction and reverse transcription of RNA yielded cDNA as the sequencing template. Libraries were prepared by immunoSEQ multiplex PCR; TCRdb keeps only in-frame clonotypes and omits some of them. The top ten hold roughly 15% of the sample, which has more than 150,000 clones, approximately 59% seen once. Material: CD4+ T cells sorted from blood, obtained at week 0. These receptors were taken from a human donor with alopecia areata.

The chain carries TRBV6-5 and TRBJ2-1, with TRBD1 identical over 7 bases. Germline V gene lookup returns CDR1 MNHEY and CDR2 SVGAGI. V lost 5 bases and J lost 8; bases outside the gene matches: 12. This CDR3 spans 15 amino acids. CDR3 DNA sequence: TGTGCCAGCAGTCACTACCCGGGACAGAGGGATGAGCAGTTCTTC. Its translation is CASSHYPGQRDEQFF.

The chain employs TRBV29-1 and TRBJ1-1; D uncertain. This CDR3 is built from 14 residues. The germline gives CDR1 SQVTM, CDR2 ANQGSEA. V lost 4 bases, J lost 1 base, and 13 bases lay in between. The CDR3 is CSVGRTVTNTEAFF. The CDR3 nucleotides are TGCAGCGTTGGCAGGACGGTTACGAACACTGAAGCTTTCTTT.

This clone was recorded only once. The chain employs TRBV10-3 and TRBJ2-6; the match to TRBD1 covers 11 bases. The CDR3 consists of 20 residues. Trimming at V came to 3 bases and at J to 2 bases, leaving 12 bases not matched to a gene. Germline V CDR1 and CDR2: ENHRY, SYGVKD. The CDR3 bases are TGTGCCATCAGTGACCCCCTAACGAGGGACAGGGGGGCTGGGGCCAACGTCCTGACTTTC. Its translation is CAISDPLTRDRGAGANVLTF.

The sample holds a few counts of this clone. V usage is TRBV15 and J usage is TRBJ1-2; TRBD1 agrees at 9 bases. V was pared by 3 bases and J by 6 bases, with 8 bases of the junction left unmatched. Germline CDR1 is LNHNV and CDR2 is YYDKDF (reference sequence). CDR3 length equals 15 residues. CDR3 DNA sequence: TGTGCCACCAGCAGCGGGACAGGGTATTTCAATGGCTACACCTTC. Its protein is CATSSGTGYFNGYTF.

This rearrangement joins TRBV2 to TRBJ1-1; 8 positions agree with TRBD1. The CDR3 is made up of 13 amino acids. V shed 4 bases, J shed 7 bases, and the junction held 5 bases outside the gene matches. Germline CDR1 and CDR2: SNHLY and FYNNEI. CDR3 nucleotide sequence: TGTGCCAGCAGTGCTACGACAGGGGTTGAAGCTTTCTTT. Its protein is CASSATTGVEAFF.

This clone was picked up one time. The rearrangement uses TRBV27 and TRBJ1-6, with D possibly being TRBD1 (5 bases). Germline lookup yields CDR1 MNHEY and CDR2 SMNVEV (reference sequence). The CDR3 is made up of 14 amino acids. V was pared by 5 bases and J by 10 bases, with 15 bases between. DNA for the CDR3: TGTGCCAGCAGTGGAGGGCAGGGATTCTCACCCCTCCACTTT. Its protein product is CASSGGQGFSPLHF.

The rearrangement joins TRBV30 to TRBJ2-7; 10 positions agree with TRBD1. V was clipped by 4 bases and J by 3 bases; unmatched bases: 6. The CDR3 totals 14 residues. Germline CDR1 reads GTSNPN; CDR2 reads SVGIG (reference sequence). The CDR3 nucleotides are TGTGCCTGGAAGAGACAGGGGGCATTCTACGAGCAGTACTTC. It translates to CAWKRQGAFYEQYF.

This chain connects TRBV7-6 to TRBJ2-5; D unresolved. The CDR3 has 11 amino acids. Trimming took off 4 bases at V and 5 bases at J, with 5 bases between the two ends. The germline CDR1 and CDR2 sequences are SGHVS and FNYEAQ. The CDR3 sequence is CASSSRETQYF. The CDR3 DNA reads as TGTGCCAGCAGCTCTAGGGAGACCCAGTACTTC.

The rearrangement links TRBV6-6 to TRBJ2-7, with D unresolved. Trimming removed 5 bases at V and 2 bases at J, with 13 bases between. Germline lookup yields CDR1 MNHNY and CDR2 SVGAGI (reference sequence). The CDR3 runs to 14 residues. The CDR3 DNA is TGTGCCAGCAGTGCCCCCCAAGTGGCCTACGAGCAGTACTTC. Protein product: CASSAPQVAYEQYF.

The chain is built from TRBV27 and TRBJ1-6; D call uncertain. Trimming pared 4 bases from V and 4 bases from J, leaving 14 bases between. CDR1 and CDR2 (germline): MNHEY, SMNVEV (reference sequence). CDR3 length: 16 amino acids. CDR3 sequence: CASSSRLGGYNSPLHF. The CDR3 nucleotides read TGTGCCAGCAGTTCCCGGCTGGGAGGTTATAATTCACCCCTCCACTTT.

The chain joins TRBV25-1 to TRBJ1-1; 7 bases are shared with TRBD1. CDR3 length: 17 residues. The J segment lost 4 bases and the V segment lost 6 bases, leaving 17 bases of the junction unmatched. Germline CDR1 is MGHDK and CDR2 is SYGVNS. CDR3 region: CASRATRRGPYGTEAFF. The CDR3 DNA reads TGTGCCAGCAGGGCGACGAGAAGGGGGCCATACGGCACTGAAGCTTTCTTT.

The V gene is TRBV30, the J gene TRBJ2-1, with 9 bases lining up with TRBD2. This CDR3 comprises 14 residues. V lost 6 bases and J lost 2; bases outside the gene matches: 5. CDR1 and CDR2 (germline): GTSNPN, SVGIG (reference sequence). The CDR3 region has the DNA TGTGCCTGCAGACTAGCGGTTACCTACAATGAGCAGTTCTTC. Its protein product is CACRLAVTYNEQFF.

The rearrangement joins TRBV11-2 to TRBJ2-5, with TRBD2 identical over 7 bases. This CDR3 spans 15 amino acids. CDR1 is SGHAT, CDR2 FQNNGV, per germline. The V and J ends lost 3 bases and 1 base, in that order; junction bases with no gene match: 5. The CDR3 spells CASSLPAGPQETQYF. The CDR3 bases are TGTGCCAGCAGCTTGCCAGCGGGGCCCCAAGAGACCCAGTACTTC.

The chain couples TRBV29-1 to TRBJ2-2; 9 bases align to TRBD1. V dropped 6 bases and J dropped 4; count of bases not matched to a gene: 6. The CDR3 is 14 amino acids. CDR1 and CDR2 (germline): SQVTM, ANQGSEA. The CDR3 loop reads CSVDRGAGTGELFF. CDR3 nucleotide sequence: TGCAGCGTGGACAGGGGAGCCGGCACCGGGGAGCTGTTTTTT.

This clone was seen more than once but under ten times. This sequence joins TRBV7-2 and TRBJ2-7; TRBD1 aligns across 12 bases. With V trimmed by 2 bases and J by 7 bases, 6 bases remained unmatched. In germline, CDR1 is SGHTA, CDR2 FQGNSA. CDR3 length: 15 residues. The CDR3 region is CASSLMGQGAGEQYF. CDR3 bases: TGTGCCAGCAGCTTAATGGGACAGGGGGCAGGGGAGCAGTACTTC. Looking up the rest from reference TRBV7-2 and TRBJ2-7 gives the full variable domain: GAGVSQSPSNKVTEKGKDVELRCDPISGHTALYWYRQSLGQGLEFLIYFQGNSAPDKSGLPSDRFSAERTGGSVSTLTIQRTQQEDSAVYLCASSLMGQGAGEQYFGPGTRLTVT.

The chain links TRBV30 to TRBJ1-1, with D perhaps matching TRBD1 (6 bases). The V gene's germline CDR1 is GTSNPN and CDR2 SVGIG (reference sequence). The CDR3 extends over 13 amino acids. The V end was cut by 2 bases, the J end by 4 bases, with 11 bases between. The CDR3 protein is CAWSYLGATEAFF. As DNA, the CDR3 is TGTGCCTGGAGTTATTTGGGGGCCACTGAAGCTTTCTTT.

This clone was seen a single time. The chain combines TRBV6-5 with TRBJ2-7; the D gene is possibly TRBD1 (6 bases). V lost 0 bases, J lost 3 bases, and 9 bases lay in between. This CDR3 comprises 14 residues. The germline CDR1 and CDR2 sequences are MNHEY and SVGAGI. CDR3 DNA: TGTGCCAGCAGTTACTCAGCAGGGGACTACGAGCAGTACTTC. This translates into CASSYSAGDYEQYF.

This chain connects TRBV29-1 to TRBJ1-3; D is unresolved. V lost 6 bases and J 0 bases, leaving 6 bases between the germline ends. The CDR3 length is 12 residues. The germline V gene encodes CDR1 SQVTM and CDR2 ANQGSEA. This CDR3 reads CSVLSSGNTIYF. In DNA form, the CDR3 reads TGCAGCGTCCTTTCCTCTGGAAACACCATATATTTT. Supplemented by reference TRBV29-1 and TRBJ1-3, the full variable domain reads SAVISQKPSRDICQRGTSLTIQCQVDSQVTMMFWYRQQPGQSLTLIATANQGSEATYESGFVIDKFPISRPNLTFSTLTVSNMSPEDSSIYLCSVLSSGNTIYFGEGSWLTVV.

The chain recombines TRBV29-1 with TRBJ1-5; D gene uncertain. The CDR3 has 13 residues. Germline values: CDR1 SQVTM, CDR2 ANQGSEA. Trimming stripped 4 bases from V and 7 bases from J, with 14 bases between. The CDR3 nucleotides read TGCAGCGTTGGCGTCGTGGGTGGGCAGCCCCAGCATTTT. It specifies CSVGVVGGQPQHF.

This clone occurred a few times. This chain joins TRBV19 and TRBJ1-3, with unresolved D. The CDR3 totals 14 residues. V was cut by 4 bases and J by 3 bases, with 10 bases left in between. Germline CDR1 reads LNHDA; CDR2 reads SQIVND (reference sequence). The CDR3 bases are TGTGCCAGTAGTACCGACGCCCATGGAAACACCATATATTTT. This sequence encodes CASSTDAHGNTIYF.

The chain joins TRBV7-8 to TRBJ2-6; 7 positions match TRBD1. Germline values: CDR1 SGHVS, CDR2 FQNEAQ. The CDR3 length is 16 residues. With V trimmed by 5 bases and J by 4 bases, 8 bases remained unmatched. The CDR3 sequence is CASSAWGQRGANVLTF. CDR3 coding DNA: TGTGCCAGCAGCGCATGGGGACAGAGAGGGGCCAACGTCCTGACTTTC.

On this clone itself: The sample contains more than one DNA sequence encoding this CDR3. The gene calls are TRBV9 and TRBJ2-7, with no clear D. The CDR3 covers 14 residues. V lost 0 bases and J 2 bases, leaving 9 bases between the germline ends. Germline V lookup: CDR1 SGDLS, CDR2 YYNGEE. The CDR3 bases are TGTGCCAGCAGCGTAGGTGGCAGAGCCTACGAGCAGTACTTC. Protein: CASSVGGRAYEQYF.

This sequence joins TRBV27 and TRBJ2-5; D perhaps matches TRBD2 (5 bases). This CDR3 has 12 amino acids. V shed 6 bases and J shed 9 bases, with 14 bases lying between them. From germline, CDR1 is MNHEY and CDR2 SMNVEV (reference sequence). For the CDR3, the DNA is TGTGCCAGCAGCGGACGCATCGGGGCCCAGTACTTC. This encodes CASSGRIGAQYF.

CDR3 in DNA: TGTGCCTGGAGTGGAGTCTCTGGGGCCAACGTCCTGACTTTC. Translating it yields CAWSGVSGANVLTF. The chain employs TRBV30 and TRBJ2-6; D unclear. CDR1 and CDR2 (germline): GTSNPN, SVGIG (reference sequence). This CDR3 has 14 amino acids. The V and J ends lost 1 base and 0 bases respectively, with 4 bases between them.

This clone was seen more than once but under ten times. The gene calls are TRBV18 and TRBJ1-1; 10 bases are shared with TRBD1. There are 14 residues in the CDR3. CDR1 and CDR2 (germline): KGHSH, LQKENI. With 5 bases clipped from V and 3 bases from J, the junction kept 3 bases outside the gene matches. CDR3 DNA: TGTGCCAGCTCAGCCGGGACAGGGGACACTGAAGCTTTCTTT. Its protein is CASSAGTGDTEAFF.